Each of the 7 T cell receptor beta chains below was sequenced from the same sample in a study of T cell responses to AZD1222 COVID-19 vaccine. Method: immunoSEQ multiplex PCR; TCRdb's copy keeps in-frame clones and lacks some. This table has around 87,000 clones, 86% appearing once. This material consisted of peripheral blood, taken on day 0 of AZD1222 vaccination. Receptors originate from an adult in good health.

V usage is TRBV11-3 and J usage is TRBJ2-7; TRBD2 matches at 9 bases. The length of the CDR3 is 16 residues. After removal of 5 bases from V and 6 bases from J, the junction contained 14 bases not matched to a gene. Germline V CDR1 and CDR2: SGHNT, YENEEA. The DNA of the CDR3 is TGTGCCAGCAGCCACCGAGGCATTAGCGGGAGCGGCGAGCAGTACTTC. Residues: CASSHRGISGSGEQYF.

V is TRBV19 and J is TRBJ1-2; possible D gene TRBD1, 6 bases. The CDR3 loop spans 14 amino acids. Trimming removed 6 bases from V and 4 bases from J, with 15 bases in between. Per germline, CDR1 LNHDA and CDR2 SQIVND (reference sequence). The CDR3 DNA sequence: TGTGCCAGTAGGCCCAGGGGACCGCCCTATGGCTACACCTTC. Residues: CASRPRGPPYGYTF.

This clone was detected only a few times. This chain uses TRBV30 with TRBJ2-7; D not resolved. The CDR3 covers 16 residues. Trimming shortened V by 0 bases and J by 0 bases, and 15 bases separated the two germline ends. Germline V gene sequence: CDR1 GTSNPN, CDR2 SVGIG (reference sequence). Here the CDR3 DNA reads TGTGCCTGGAGTGTAGGTGGAGCTACCTACTCCTACGAGCAGTACTTC. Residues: CAWSVGGATYSYEQYF.

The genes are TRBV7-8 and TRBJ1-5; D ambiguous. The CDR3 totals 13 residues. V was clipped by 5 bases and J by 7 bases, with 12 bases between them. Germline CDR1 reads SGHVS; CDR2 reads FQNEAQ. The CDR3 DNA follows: TGTGCCAGCAGCCGAGAGGGCCTGCAGCCCCAGCATTTT. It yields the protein CASSREGLQPQHF.

The CDR3 loop reads CASTLGGQGNTEAFF. The CDR3 coding sequence is TGTGCCAGCACCCTGGGGGGACAGGGGAACACTGAAGCTTTCTTT. The chain recombines TRBV2 with TRBJ1-1; the match to TRBD1 covers 9 bases. Unmatched junction bases numbered 7, after V lost 7 bases and J lost 1 base. This CDR3 is 15 amino acids long. Germline V gives CDR1 SNHLY, CDR2 FYNNEI.

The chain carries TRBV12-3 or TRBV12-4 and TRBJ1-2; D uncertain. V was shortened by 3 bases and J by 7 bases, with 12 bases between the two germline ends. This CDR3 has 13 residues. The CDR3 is CASSFDELGGYTF. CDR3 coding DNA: TGTGCCAGCAGTTTCGACGAGTTGGGTGGCTACACCTTC.

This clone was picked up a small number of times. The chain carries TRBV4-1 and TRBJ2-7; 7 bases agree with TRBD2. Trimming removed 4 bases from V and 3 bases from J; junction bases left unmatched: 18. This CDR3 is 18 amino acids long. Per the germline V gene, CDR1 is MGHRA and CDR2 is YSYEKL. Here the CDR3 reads CASSRVTPGTTLDYEQYF. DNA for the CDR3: TGCGCCAGCAGCCGAGTTACCCCCGGGACTACCCTCGACTACGAGCAGTACTTC.